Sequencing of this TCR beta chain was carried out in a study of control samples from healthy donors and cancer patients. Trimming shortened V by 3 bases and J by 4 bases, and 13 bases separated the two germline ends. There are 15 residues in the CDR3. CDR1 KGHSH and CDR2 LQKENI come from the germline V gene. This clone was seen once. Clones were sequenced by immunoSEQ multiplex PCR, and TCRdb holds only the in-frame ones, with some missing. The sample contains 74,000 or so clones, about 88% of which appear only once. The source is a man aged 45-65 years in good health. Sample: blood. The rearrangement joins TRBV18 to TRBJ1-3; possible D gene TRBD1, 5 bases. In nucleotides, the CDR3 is TGTGCCAGCTCACCCAATTTAGGGGCCGGAAACACCATATATTTT. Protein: CASSPNLGAGNTIYF.